The entry below gives a single T cell receptor beta chain sequence along with its context. Its antigen target is currently unknown. Base qualities are not recorded, but no much larger clone differs from it by a single base. The CDR3 measures 12 amino acids from cysteine to phenylalanine. Solely the CDR3 DNA is kept, with 36 bases framed from the first base. The germline V gene (reference sequence) provides CDR1 MNHNY and CDR2 SVGAGI. The germline ends are 12 bases apart after V is trimmed by 8 bases and J by 5 bases. The cohort was made up of approximately 670 healthy bone marrow donors. At the time of sampling, all cohort members were nominally healthy, though unrecorded immune exposures were likely present. The donor was CMV seropositive and belonged to the group of 270 or so seropositive cohort members. Every donor gave a peripheral blood sample, and the peripheral blood mononuclear cells from that sample were used for TCR beta sequencing. The Qiagen DNeasy Blood Extraction Kit was used to extract genomic DNA from the blood cell samples.

The data belong to a study of cytomegalovirus exposure and HLA in healthy donors (dated by TCRdb to 2017 to 2019). Concerning the study at large: An earlier analysis of 587 of the donors reported 276 Gb of sequence data and 117 million unique TCR beta sequences obtained from approximately 180 million T cells. An earlier analysis of 500 to 650 of the donors applied high-throughput TCR beta sequencing to assess whether each TCR beta V gene segment acted as functional or pseudogenic. Both class I and class II loci were covered by HLA typing, at four-digit resolution. The genetic ancestry cluster associated with self-reported Caucasian donors included roughly 84% of the roughly 390 genotyped donors. The number of donors typed differed by locus, with roughly 620-640 for A, B, C, DRB1 and DQB1, around 520 for DQA1, 600 to 610 for DPA1, and roughly 450 for DPB1. Donor age, sex, ethnicity and CMV serostatus were compiled together with the repertoire data. The T cell repertoires of some 700 subjects were profiled by immunosequencing and related to cytomegalovirus serostatus. All discovery cohort repertoires had been generated using a single sequencing platform. To predict cytomegalovirus infection status, the study brought together high-throughput TCR immunosequencing, statistical association of individual TCRs with disease status, and machine learning. The aim of the study was to test whether cataloging public T cell receptors could identify signatures of past pathogen exposure. Five DR-DQ haplotypes were treated as single units for association and clustering because of strong linkage in the cohort. A later genetic analysis used genome-wide SNP genotypes for about 65% of the 666 donors, treating that subset as a discovery cohort. Among 300 to 500 genotyped donors of the cohort, an average of approximately 200,000 unique TCR beta nucleotide sequences was sequenced per donor, of which about 18% were non-productive. A separate validation cohort of over a hundred different subjects was used in addition to the approximately 640-subject first cohort. Rather than drawing on any new phenotypic data, the later analysis identified candidate immune exposures from TCR beta sequences and the way those sequences occurred across donors. Roughly 300 gigabases of sequencing data and approximately 80 million unique TCR sequences were included in an early release covering about 700 HLA-typed donors. To study patterns of TCR occurrence, a later analysis re-analyzed previously published TCR beta repertoires from under 750 donors and added high-resolution HLA genotyping.

Library construction relied on the immunoSEQ multiplex PCR assay. The multiplex PCR relied on a mix of 60 forward primers for TCR Vbeta segments and 13 reverse primers for TCR Jbeta segments. A multiplex PCR assay on genomic DNA amplified the CDR3 region of rearranged TCR beta genes. Amplified TCR beta libraries were sequenced as 87-base-pair reads on the Illumina HiSeq System. As for how the authors treated the data: A later analysis tallied 75 million to 95 million unique TCR beta chains across the 700 or so repertoires, and approximately 12 million of those chains were shared by two or more donors. A nearest-neighbor algorithm error-corrected the raw reads and collapsed the reads into unique sequences, merging closely related sequences to remove PCR and sequencing errors. Alignment of CDR3 sequences to IMGT reference sequences was used to assign V, D and J gene segments. For a sequence to be retained, a match of at least six nucleotides to both a V gene segment and a J gene segment was required. A rearrangement counted as productive if the CDR3 had no stop codons and remained in frame with V and J, and every other rearrangement counted as non-productive. Following IMGT convention, CDR3 was defined as the stretch from the second conserved V-encoded cysteine to the conserved J-encoded phenylalanine. The earlier analysis of about 530 of the donors excluded any sequence lacking an unambiguous match to a single V gene segment. An earlier analysis of a few hundred of the donors classified V segments as functional when productive rearrangements were above 56.7% and as segregating when the standard deviation between donors was above 5%. A statistical classification framework was built for diagnosing cytomegalovirus status from the catalog of TCR beta chain sequences. A later analysis assigned V and J genes by comparing TCR nucleotide sequences with IMGT/GENE-DB human TR gene sequences. A later analysis assigned CDR3 sequences and most-parsimonious VDJ recombination scenarios with the TCRdist pipeline. In a later analysis, every TCR beta chain was defined by the combination of its CDR3 amino acid sequence and its V-gene family, and reads without a unique V-gene family were dropped. To address suspected cross-contamination and a sequencing artifact, a later analysis removed approximately 600 highly shared, low-generation-probability nucleotide sequences. In a later analysis, a clonal expansion index was calculated for each public chain from normalized within-repertoire ranks of inferred template counts. In a later analysis, generation probabilities were computed using a VDJ recombination model fitted to out-of-frame rearrangements, and the results were checked against IGoR. In a later analysis, hypergeometric tests were used to score TCR-TCR, TCR-HLA and TCR-CMV co-occurrence, with a repertoire-size bias correction applied to TCR pairs. To estimate false discovery rates, a later analysis permuted the HLA or CMV assignments 20 times. In a later analysis, co-occurring TCRs were grouped with DBSCAN, and TCRdist sequence similarity was added when clustering was performed within HLA-allele-positive subsets. For co-occurrence clustering, repertoires with fewer than 30,000 or more than 120,000 public chains were excluded, along with several repertoires with anomalous nucleotide sharing. Held by TCRdb, this immuneACCESS table contains in-frame sequences only and omits some clones. Under half of the omission traces to an unresolved V gene where checked; the cause of the rest is unknown. The V and J calls and clone size come from that table; D and trimming were worked out from the DNA. The sample data list approximately 170,000 clones, and about 63% of these were observed just once. The leading ten clones occupy about 3% of the sample.

Overall study outcomes, separate from this receptor: In this cohort, only TCR beta chains were sequenced, and detectable features were limited by the absence of alpha or paired-chain data. The study gave a list of some 150 TCR beta chains associated with cytomegalovirus. A few of the identified cytomegalovirus-associated TCR beta chains were confirmed in vitro to be specific for cytomegalovirus antigens. CMV serostatus was the only immune exposure information available for the cohort. Most CMV-associated TCR beta chains appeared to be HLA-restricted in a later analysis, and the HLA associations seemed to be driven largely by CMV exposure. The sequencing pipeline was judged likely to have produced a cluster of highly shared sequence variants as a technical artifact. Assigning TCR associations to individual alleles was difficult when HLA alleles, especially DR and DQ, strongly co-occurred. It was suggested by the authors that the approach could potentially be generalized to other disease states and immunological phenotypes. Because counts were too low, about 18 rarely observed V segments, including chromosome 9 orphons, were excluded from the earlier analysis of some 590 of the donors. In a later analysis, the rate of TCR association differed among HLA loci, with DRB1 alleles having the most associated TCRs and HLA-C alleles having the fewest. According to a later genetic analysis, donors in an Asian-associated ancestry cluster had fewer N-insertions in productive TCRs than the approximately 670-donor mean. According to a later analysis, parvovirus B19, influenza, CMV and Epstein-Barr virus appeared linked to several top co-occurrence clusters. A later analysis associated 15,000 to 20,000 TCR beta sequences with specific HLA alleles at a false discovery rate of 0.05. V-gene and J-gene trimming of TCR beta chains was associated with a missense DCLRE1C variant in a later genetic analysis, and the association was replicated in an independent cohort. A further reported finding was that TCR beta sequences accurately predicted the HLA-A and HLA-B alleles for most subjects in the first cohort. The classifier was reported to diagnose cytomegalovirus status with high specificity and sensitivity in both the original and validation cohorts. Linkage disequilibrium might explain the correlated functional status among segregating V segments, but an unknown experimental factor could not be excluded. Because the 87-base-pair reads could not distinguish some IMGT-functional V segments, including TRBV6-2 and TRBV6-3, those segments were excluded. Because HLA typing was missing for some donors at each locus, association tests included only the typed subset. Across donors, most TCR sequences were observed very rarely, whereas some public TCRs were present in many individuals. A later analysis found that HLA-associated TCR beta chains were more clonally expanded and had lower generation probabilities than equally common non-associated chains. In an earlier analysis of more than 450 of the donors, most TCR beta V segments were observed in productive rearrangements about 87% or about 30% of the time, broadly matching IMGT annotations. Sequencing depth was assumed to be roughly uniform across donors in the presence/absence analyses, though that assumption may not hold.

The V and J segments used are TRBV6-6 and TRBJ2-5; the D region possibly corresponds to TRBD1 (6 bases align). Input material: PBMCs. This sequence originates from a woman aged 40 to 50 in good health and CMV-seropositive. The DNA sequence follows: TGTGCCAGCGGGGGCTTTGGGGAGACCCAGTACTTC. It translates as CASGGFGETQYF.